Presented here are 3 T cell receptor beta chains from one specimen sequenced in a study of shared clonotypes between healthy human individuals (dated by TCRdb to the early 2020s). Library prep was done by the immunoSEQ multiplex PCR assay. TCRdb re-hosts the immuneACCESS table, in-frame sequences only. Its copies lack some clones; in the studies checked, an unresolved V gene accounts for under half of them, and the cause for the rest is not known. The sample includes more than 900,000 clones, with about four fifths observed a single time. The ten biggest clones cover under 0.8% of the sample. The sequenced sample consisted of memory CD4+ T cells from PBMCs. Reading the label with the study, this specimen's cell subset or site is: CD45RA-negative fraction. Receptors were obtained from a man aged 18-30 years in good health. Some clones in this sample may be carry-over from other donors' samples.

This chain uses TRBV6-1 with TRBJ1-1; TRBD1 agrees at 8 bases. The CDR3 is made up of 18 amino acids. After removal of 0 bases from V and 1 base from J, the junction contained 10 bases not matched to a gene. In germline, CDR1 is MNHNS, CDR2 SASEGT. CDR3 sequence: CASSEAFNTGGANTEAFF. CDR3 in DNA: TGTGCCAGCAGTGAAGCTTTTAATACAGGGGGAGCGAACACTGAAGCTTTCTTT.

This rearrangement joins TRBV19 to TRBJ2-1, with TRBD2 identical over 11 bases. This CDR3 has 14 residues. V shed 7 bases, J shed 7 bases, and the junction held 6 bases outside the gene matches. From germline, CDR1 is LNHDA and CDR2 SQIVND (reference sequence). This chain's CDR3 is CASTPRLAGNEQFF. In DNA, the CDR3 is TGTGCCAGTACGCCCCGACTAGCGGGAAATGAGCAGTTCTTC.

The chain combines TRBV27 with TRBJ1-4, with TRBD1 identical over 7 bases. The CDR3 runs to 15 residues. The V gene end was trimmed by 8 bases and the J gene end by 7 bases; junction bases not matched to a gene: 13. Germline loops: CDR1 MNHEY, CDR2 SMNVEV (reference sequence). CDR3 DNA: TGTGCCAGCGGTCTCTCGGACAGGAGTTTTGAAAAACTGTTTTTT. Encoded protein: CASGLSDRSFEKLFF.